Included here is one T cell receptor (beta chain) sequence, with context. What it recognizes is unknown. V lost 0 bases to trimming and J lost 6 bases, with 9 bases between them. The CDR3 sequence is 15 residues long. Germline CDR1 MNHEY, CDR2 SVGEGT. This entry comes from a study of blood T cells in healthy people across ages. Whole-study results and caveats: Per million T cells, the diversity of TCR beta decreased roughly linearly as age advanced. Aged donors had fewer naive CD4+ cells and lower diversity than long-lived donors.

With a J-beta primer mix and a sample-barcoded 5' primer, a second PCR ran about 6 to 11 cycles. TCRdb ran MiXCR on the 5' RACE reads and lists one entry per CDR3 protein. The sample yields around 700,000 distinct CDR3 sequences, roughly 25% seen once. The same sample was also used in a study of T cells of mothers and their children. That report adds: Per 15 ul, 1.5 ug of RNA was used, with all extracted RNA going into cDNA synthesis.

The source material was blood. The TCR was taken from a boy aged 10-17 years in good health. The chain recombines TRBV6-2 or TRBV6-3 with TRBJ1-6, with D tentatively TRBD1 (5 bases). The CDR3 nucleotides read TGTGCCAGCAGTTACTCAAAGACAGTTAATTCACCCCTCCACTTT. The encoded protein is CASSYSKTVNSPLHF.